This entry concerns a single T cell receptor (beta chain). The sample originates from a study of blood T cell repertoires in COVID-19. The V and J ends lost 6 bases and 5 bases respectively, with 19 bases between them. The CDR3 runs 15 residues. The germline V gene has CDR1 MRHNA and CDR2 SNTAGT. Some clones are missing from TCRdb's copy, which holds only in-frame ones; the method was immunoSEQ multiplex PCR. In the table there are more than 200,000 clones, more than 85% of which are singletons. Material: peripheral blood. This TCR derives from a woman aged 45-60 years with COVID-19, enrolled during active disease. This chain joins TRBV6-4 and TRBJ1-2, with TRBD1 as a possible D gene (5 bases). Written as DNA, the CDR3 is TGTGCCAGCAGGGGCCTTTACAGGCTTTTATATGGCTACACCTTC. It encodes CASRGLYRLLYGYTF.